The 21 T cell receptor beta chains presented below share a single source sample, sequenced in a study of blood T cell repertoires in COVID-19. Sequenced by immunoSEQ multiplex PCR; TCRdb stores in-frame clones only, minus some. The data show over 120,000 clones, more than 75% seen once. Sequencing was carried out using PBMCs or T cells enriched from blood (not recorded which). These receptors were obtained from a man aged 55 to 70 who had recovered from COVID-19.

This chain connects TRBV18 to TRBJ1-1; 7 nucleotides line up with TRBD1. There are 13 residues in the CDR3. J gave up 5 bases and V 1 base, and 1 base lay outside the gene matches. Germline values: CDR1 KGHSH, CDR2 LQKENI. The CDR3 reads CASSPQGATEAFF. The CDR3 region has the DNA TGTGCCAGCTCACCACAGGGGGCTACTGAAGCTTTCTTT.

The table lists this clone with a few counts. In DNA, the CDR3 is TGTGCCAGCAGCGCGACAGGGGGCCCTCAGCCCCAGCATTTT. It codes for CASSATGGPQPQHF. The rearrangement joins TRBV5-8 to TRBJ1-5; 10 bases are a match to TRBD1. V shed 4 bases and J 6 bases; nucleotides not matched to a gene: 4. This CDR3 has 14 residues. Germline V CDR1 and CDR2: SGHTS, YDEGEE.

The V and J genes are TRBV4-1 and TRBJ2-4, with a weak D call TRBD2 (7 bases). Trimming stripped 0 bases from V and 2 bases from J, with 17 bases between. This CDR3 is built from 18 residues. CDR1 MGHRA and CDR2 YSYEKL come from the germline V gene. The CDR3 DNA is TGCGCCAGCAGCCAAGACGGAACGGGGGGCGCGACCAAAAACATTCAGTACTTC. It translates to CASSQDGTGGATKNIQYF.

The chain employs TRBV30 and TRBJ2-1; TRBD1 might be the D (5 bases). V lost 0 bases and J lost 6, with 9 bases in between. The length of the CDR3 is 13 residues. Germline V gene sequence: CDR1 GTSNPN, CDR2 SVGIG (reference sequence). The CDR3 nucleotides read TGTGCCTGGAGTGTAGTCCAGGGCAATGAGCAGTTCTTC. This gives the protein CAWSVVQGNEQFF.

V usage is TRBV5-1 and J usage is TRBJ2-3; unclear D gene. The CDR3 consists of 13 residues. The germline CDR1 and CDR2 sequences are SGHRS and YFSETQ. Trimming removed 3 bases at V and 2 bases at J, with 7 bases between. CDR3 amino acids: CASSSGNTDTQYF. The DNA of the CDR3 is TGCGCCAGCAGCTCAGGAAACACAGATACGCAGTATTTT.

V usage is TRBV6-2 or TRBV6-3 and J usage is TRBJ2-7; 11 bases match TRBD2. CDR1 and CDR2 from the germline V gene are MNHEY and SVGEGT. The length of the CDR3 is 15 residues. V was pared by 5 bases and J by 7 bases, with 10 bases of the junction left unmatched. The CDR3, as DNA: TGTGCCAGCAGTCCAAGACTAGCGGGAAGGGAAGAGCAGTACTTC. Its protein product is CASSPRLAGREEQYF.

This chain links TRBV7-2 with TRBJ1-1, with a tentative D call TRBD1 (5 bases). The germline V gene encodes CDR1 SGHTA and CDR2 FQGNSA. Trimming pared 1 base from V and 12 bases from J, leaving 15 bases between. This CDR3 spans 13 amino acids. The CDR3 loop is CASSLGRAGGTFF. CDR3 in DNA: TGTGCCAGCAGCTTAGGGAGGGCTGGGGGAACTTTCTTT.

The V and J genes are TRBV27 and TRBJ2-5, with D tentatively TRBD1 (6 bases). CDR1 MNHEY and CDR2 SMNVEV come from the germline V gene (reference sequence). Trimming left V 7 bases short and J 7 bases short, with 16 bases between. There are 13 residues in the CDR3. The CDR3 DNA sequence: TGTGCCAGCAAGAAGGACAGTGGCATGACCCAGTACTTC. Protein sequence: CASKKDSGMTQYF.

The rearrangement joins TRBV7-9 to TRBJ1-6, with D hard to call. Trimming shortened V by 6 bases and J by 7 bases, and 13 bases separated the two germline ends. Germline lookup yields CDR1 SEHNR and CDR2 FQNEAQ (reference sequence). CDR3 length: 14 residues. CDR3 in amino acids: CASSPTGNNSPLHF. The CDR3 DNA reads as TGTGCCAGCAGTCCCACGGGTAACAATTCACCCCTCCACTTT.

The chain is built from TRBV7-9 and TRBJ2-7, with no clear D. Trimming shortened V by 3 bases and J by 4 bases, and 10 bases separated the two germline ends. Germline CDR1 is SEHNR and CDR2 is FQNEAQ (reference sequence). The CDR3 is 13 residues long. CDR3 bases: TGTGCCAGCAGCTTCAGGCGAGAATACGAGCAGTACTTC. Translation gives CASSFRREYEQYF.

This chain joins TRBV29-1 and TRBJ2-1; D remains unclear. Trimming pared 6 bases from V and 10 bases from J, leaving 4 bases between. Germline lookup yields CDR1 SQVTM and CDR2 ANQGSEA. The CDR3 is 8 residues long. This CDR3 reads CSVEEQFF. CDR3 bases: TGCAGCGTAGAGGAGCAGTTCTTC.

This chain links TRBV19 with TRBJ1-4; D possibly corresponds to TRBD1 (5 bases). The germline gives CDR1 LNHDA, CDR2 SQIVND (reference sequence). V shed 2 bases and J shed 8 bases, with 21 bases lying between them. This CDR3 region has 17 residues. CDR3 DNA sequence: TGTGCCAGTAGTATATCATTCGTGGGACTCGAGGGGGAAAAACTGTTTTTT. Translation: CASSISFVGLEGEKLFF.

This chain joins TRBV6-2 or TRBV6-3 and TRBJ2-2, with TRBD2 matching 13 bases. This CDR3 contains 17 residues. V shed 4 bases and J 4 bases; nucleotides not matched to a gene: 6. Germline CDR1 and CDR2: MNHEY and SVGEGT. The CDR3 sequence: CASSSSTSGRTTGELFF. The CDR3 coding sequence is TGTGCCAGCAGTTCCTCGACTAGCGGGAGGACCACCGGGGAGCTGTTTTTT.

The CDR3 DNA reads as TGTGCCAGCAGCTTAACATTCAATACGCAGTATTTT. It encodes CASSLTFNTQYF. The rearrangement joins TRBV11-2 to TRBJ2-3; D call uncertain. V was cut by 2 bases and J by 7 bases, with 7 bases left in between. CDR1 is SGHAT, CDR2 FQNNGV, per germline. The CDR3 has 12 amino acids.

This chain's CDR3 is CASSQGGLAGQDTQYF. Here the CDR3 DNA reads TGTGCCAGCAGCCAAGGGGGACTAGCGGGCCAAGATACGCAGTATTTT. The genes are TRBV4-2 and TRBJ2-3, with 12 bases identical to TRBD2. There are 16 residues in the CDR3. Germline V lookup: CDR1 LGHNA, CDR2 YNFKEQ. Trimming took 1 base from V and 5 from J; bases not matched to a gene: 4.

The chain employs TRBV7-2 and TRBJ1-5; 7 bases are a match to TRBD1. This CDR3 region has 13 residues. The V and J ends lost 3 bases and 9 bases, in that order; junction bases with no gene match: 5. Germline CDR1 SGHTA, CDR2 FQGNSA. CDR3 region: CASSFGTELPQHF. CDR3 in DNA: TGTGCCAGCAGCTTTGGGACAGAACTGCCCCAGCATTTT.

The chain couples TRBV2 to TRBJ1-1; TRBD1 matches at 11 bases. Germline V CDR1 and CDR2: SNHLY, FYNNEI. This CDR3 is built from 16 residues. V was clipped by 5 bases and J by 5 bases; unmatched bases: 10. CDR3 DNA: TGTGCCAGCAGTTGGGGAACCGGGACAGGGGGTACTGAAGCTTTCTTT. It yields the protein CASSWGTGTGGTEAFF.

This clone appeared once. The chain couples TRBV30 to TRBJ2-7, with 8 bases fitting TRBD1. The CDR3 is made up of 17 amino acids. Germline CDR1 is GTSNPN and CDR2 is SVGIG (reference sequence). V shed 1 base, J shed 4 bases, and the junction held 15 bases outside the gene matches. The CDR3 sequence is CAWSDRTGYFGMYEQYF. CDR3 DNA: TGTGCCTGGAGTGACCGGACAGGGTACTTTGGTATGTACGAGCAGTACTTC.

The gene calls are TRBV9 and TRBJ2-3, with 8 bases matching TRBD2. V gave up 0 bases and J gave up 5 bases; unmatched junction bases: 17. This CDR3 has 19 amino acids. CDR1 and CDR2 (germline): SGDLS, YYNGEE. This chain's CDR3 is CASSVDFRWGAGGGDTQYF. The CDR3 DNA is TGTGCCAGCAGCGTAGATTTTCGGTGGGGTGCGGGGGGAGGAGATACGCAGTATTTT.

The V gene is TRBV10-3, the J gene TRBJ2-2, with D perhaps matching TRBD2 (6 bases). CDR1 is ENHRY, CDR2 SYGVKD, per germline. The CDR3 length is 15 residues. CDR3 region: CGSGGDNGITGELFF. DNA of the CDR3: TGTGGCTCCGGGGGAGACAATGGCATAACCGGGGAGCTGTTTTTT.

In its sample, this clone was seen a few times. The J gene is TRBJ2-7, the V gene TRBV29-1, with D possibly TRBD1 on 6 matching bases. This CDR3 is 13 amino acids long. Trimming removed 7 bases from V and 4 bases from J, with 17 bases in between. The germline gives CDR1 SQVTM, CDR2 ANQGSEA. The CDR3 spells CSAETGTSYEQYF. Written as DNA, the CDR3 is TGCAGCGCCGAAACCGGGACATCATACGAGCAGTACTTC.